The 19 T cell receptor beta chains given below trace back to one sample, sequenced in a study of response to subunit inactivated influenza vaccine. MiXCR, run by TCRdb on the RT-PCR reads, gives a single entry per CDR3 protein. Among around 320,000 distinct CDR3 sequences listed, roughly 20% were seen once. Specimen: PBMCs from blood, collected less than 22 months after vaccination. The receptors originated from a man between 50 and 69 years old who received an inactivated influenza vaccine.

This clonotype was detected only a few times. The rearrangement uses TRBV4-2 and TRBJ1-2, with D possibly TRBD1 on 5 matching bases. Per the germline V gene, CDR1 is LGHNA and CDR2 is YNFKEQ. The ends were cut back, 0 bases at V and 5 bases at J, with 19 bases in the middle. The CDR3 consists of 17 residues. Written as DNA, the CDR3 is TGTGCCAGCAGCCAAGATTGGTTAGGGGCAGGGAGTTATGGCTACACCTTC. It translates to CASSQDWLGAGSYGYTF.

This clonotype turned up a few times. The chain couples TRBV5-1 to TRBJ2-6, with a tentative D call TRBD2 (6 bases). Deletions cut 2 bases from V and 2 bases from J, with 11 bases between. Germline V gene data show CDR1 as SGHRS and CDR2 as YFSETQ. CDR3 length: 16 residues. The CDR3, as DNA: TGCGCCAGCAGCTTCGGAGGAGGGGCTGGGGCCAACGTCCTGACTTTC. Amino acid sequence: CASSFGGGAGANVLTF.

The chain combines TRBV10-3 with TRBJ1-3; TRBD1 might be the D (6 bases). This CDR3 is built from 15 residues. Trimming took off 5 bases at V and 0 bases at J, with 11 bases between the two ends. CDR1 and CDR2 (germline): ENHRY, SYGVKD. CDR3 loop: CAISPQGNSGNTIYF. The DNA of the CDR3 is TGTGCCATCAGTCCACAGGGTAACTCTGGAAACACCATATATTTT.

The chain has TRBV7-9 and TRBJ1-5, with 8 positions matching TRBD1. CDR1 and CDR2 (germline): SEHNR, FQNEAQ (reference sequence). The V segment lost 10 bases and the J segment 7 bases; nucleotides outside the gene matches: 9. CDR3 length: 13 amino acids. The CDR3 is CATNDRGDQPQHF. DNA of the CDR3: TGTGCCACCAATGACAGGGGAGACCAGCCCCAGCATTTT.

Here the CDR3 reads CASSFLEVPTNEKLFF. The CDR3 DNA sequence: TGTGCCAGCAGCTTTTTAGAGGTTCCGACTAATGAAAAACTGTTTTTT. The chain employs TRBV7-9 and TRBJ1-4; D is uncertain. V was trimmed by 3 bases and J by 2 bases, leaving 13 bases between them. Germline assignment: CDR1 SEHNR and CDR2 FQNEAQ (reference sequence). The CDR3 consists of 16 residues.

This clonotype appeared many times. The chain links TRBV25-1 to TRBJ1-6, with TRBD1 as a possible D gene (5 bases). Trimming shortened V by 0 bases and J by 11 bases, and 14 bases separated the two germline ends. The germline V gene encodes CDR1 MGHDK and CDR2 SYGVNS. This CDR3 contains 15 residues. In nucleotides, the CDR3 is TGTGCCAGCAGTGAATACGGGGGGTGGGAGGCACCCCTCCACTTT. It is translated as CASSEYGGWEAPLHF.

This chain uses TRBV12-3 or TRBV12-4 with TRBJ2-7; the match to TRBD1 covers 7 bases. The CDR3 totals 13 residues. The V and J ends lost 5 bases and 2 bases, in that order; junction bases with no gene match: 3. CDR3 residues: CASSTGAAYEQYF. The CDR3, as DNA: TGTGCCAGCAGTACAGGGGCCGCCTACGAGCAGTACTTC.

The sample holds a few counts of this clonotype. V is TRBV20-1 and J is TRBJ2-1; D remains ambiguous. The germline V gene encodes CDR1 DFQATT and CDR2 SNEGSKA (reference sequence). V lost 0 bases to trimming and J lost 6 bases, with 9 bases between them. This CDR3 is built from 13 residues. This CDR3 is CSARDLLTNEQFF. CDR3 sequence (DNA): TGCAGTGCTAGAGATTTACTAACCAATGAGCAGTTCTTC.

This clonotype was seen a few times. The J gene is TRBJ1-3, the V gene TRBV5-5; D ambiguous. Germline V gene data show CDR1 as SGHKS and CDR2 as YYEKEE (reference sequence). This CDR3 spans 14 amino acids. Trimming cost V 0 bases and J 8 bases, with 12 bases left between them. CDR3 bases: TGTGCCAGCAGCTTGGACCCAGGCAGTGACACCATATATTTT. This codes for CASSLDPGSDTIYF.

The CDR3 here is CASSYDGYYEQYF. The CDR3 DNA sequence: TGTGCCAGCAGCTACGACGGATACTACGAGCAGTACTTC. This chain uses TRBV7-2 with TRBJ2-7; no firm D call. Germline V gene sequence: CDR1 SGHTA, CDR2 FQGNSA. Deletions cut 4 bases from V and 3 bases from J, with 10 bases between. The CDR3 is 13 amino acids.

This clonotype was picked up a small number of times. The chain carries TRBV9 and TRBJ1-1; the D is unclear. Trimming took 0 bases from V and 3 from J, leaving 9 bases between them. This CDR3 comprises 14 residues. Germline values: CDR1 SGDLS, CDR2 YYNGEE. The CDR3, as DNA: TGTGCCAGCAGCGTAGCTCCCGGTGACACTGAAGCTTTCTTT. The encoded protein is CASSVAPGDTEAFF.

This clonotype was seen only once. V is TRBV4-3 and J is TRBJ2-5; D is unclear. Germline assignment: CDR1 LGHNA and CDR2 YSLEER. Trimming shortened V by 1 base and J by 0 bases, and 6 bases separated the two germline ends. CDR3 length equals 14 residues. CDR3 amino acids: CASSQGVNQETQYF. CDR3 coding DNA: TGCGCCAGCAGCCAAGGAGTTAACCAAGAGACCCAGTACTTC.

This clonotype was counted at least ten times. The V gene is TRBV12-3 or TRBV12-4, the J gene TRBJ1-2; no reliable D call. The CDR3 has 15 amino acids. V was shortened by 5 bases and J by 8 bases, with 21 bases between the two germline ends. The CDR3 is CASSLRHPQIFGYTF. CDR3 coding DNA: TGTGCCAGCAGTCTACGACACCCTCAAATATTCGGCTACACCTTC.

The chain joins TRBV6-1 to TRBJ2-7; D is unclear. The CDR3 has 15 amino acids. The germline CDR1 and CDR2 sequences are MNHNS and SASEGT. The ends were cut back, 5 bases at V and 3 bases at J, with 17 bases in the middle. CDR3 region: CASSPQVPISYEQYF. CDR3 nucleotide sequence: TGTGCCAGCAGTCCCCAGGTTCCCATTAGCTACGAGCAGTACTTC.

This rearrangement joins TRBV10-3 to TRBJ1-5; TRBD1 is a possible D gene (6 bases). Germline CDR1 ENHRY, CDR2 SYGVKD. CDR3 length: 13 residues. Trimming removed 5 bases at V and 5 bases at J, with 10 bases between. DNA of the CDR3: TGTGCCATCAGTAGACAGGTATATCAGCCCCAGCATTTT. This translates into CAISRQVYQPQHF.

V usage is TRBV6-2 or TRBV6-3 and J usage is TRBJ2-1; 11 bases map to TRBD2. Per the germline V gene, CDR1 is MNHEY and CDR2 is SVGEGT. This CDR3 spans 16 amino acids. The V and J ends lost 6 bases and 4 bases, in that order; junction bases with no gene match: 8. The CDR3 is CASSMDIAGGYNEQFF. Written as DNA, the CDR3 is TGTGCCAGCAGCATGGACATAGCGGGAGGGTACAATGAGCAGTTCTTC.

The rearrangement links TRBV6-5 to TRBJ2-7; TRBD2 agrees at 10 bases. The CDR3 extends over 17 amino acids. Losses at the gene ends were 0 bases for V and 0 bases for J; bases not matched to a gene: 5. Germline values: CDR1 MNHEY, CDR2 SVGAGI. CDR3 nucleotides: TGTGCCAGCAGTTACTCCCTAGCGGGGGCAAGCTCCTACGAGCAGTACTTC. Translated, it gives CASSYSLAGASSYEQYF.

In its sample, this clonotype was seen a few times. V gene TRBV11-1 combines with J gene TRBJ2-7; 8 positions agree with TRBD1. V shed 3 bases, J shed 0 bases, and the junction held 1 base outside the gene matches. The CDR3 has 14 amino acids. Germline CDR1 SGHAT, CDR2 FQDESV (reference sequence). For the CDR3, the DNA is TGTGCCAGCAGCTTTGGACAGGGCTCCTACGAGCAGTACTTC. Amino acids: CASSFGQGSYEQYF. Drawing the rest from reference TRBV11-1 and TRBJ2-7, the complete variable domain is EAEVAQSPRYKITEKSQAVAFWCDPISGHATLYWYRQILGQGPELLVQFQDESVVDDSQLPKDRFSAERLKGVDSTLKIQPAELGDSAMYLCASSFGQGSYEQYFGPGTRLTVT.

This clonotype was seen only a few times. The chain combines TRBV4-3 with TRBJ1-2; TRBD1 aligns across 7 bases. V was pared by 1 base and J by 3 bases, with 5 bases of the junction left unmatched. The CDR3 runs 15 residues. Germline-derived CDR1 and CDR2 are LGHNA and YSLEER. The CDR3 sequence: CASSQVRGQYYGYTF. CDR3 sequence (DNA): TGCGCCAGCAGCCAAGTAAGGGGGCAATACTATGGCTACACCTTC.